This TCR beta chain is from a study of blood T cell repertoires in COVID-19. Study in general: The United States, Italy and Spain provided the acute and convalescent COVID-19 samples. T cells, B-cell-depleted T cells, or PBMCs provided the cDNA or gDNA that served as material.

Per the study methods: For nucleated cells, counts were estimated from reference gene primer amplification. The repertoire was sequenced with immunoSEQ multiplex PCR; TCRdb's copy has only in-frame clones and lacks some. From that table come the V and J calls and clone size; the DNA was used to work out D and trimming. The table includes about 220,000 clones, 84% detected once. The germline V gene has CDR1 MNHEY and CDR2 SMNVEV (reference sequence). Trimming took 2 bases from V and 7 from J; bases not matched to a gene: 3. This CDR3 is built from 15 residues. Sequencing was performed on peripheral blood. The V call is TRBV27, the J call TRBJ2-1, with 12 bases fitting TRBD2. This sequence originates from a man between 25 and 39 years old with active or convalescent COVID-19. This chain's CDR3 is CASSLGLAGWNEQFF. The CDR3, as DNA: TGTGCCAGCAGTTTAGGACTAGCGGGGTGGAATGAGCAGTTCTTC.